This T cell receptor beta chain was sequenced in a study of T cell repertoires in cytomegalovirus infection. Study-wide background: CMV infection together with matching HLA type was indicated by public TCR beta signatures. Notes on the study in general: CMV-specific TCR beta clonotypes restricted by HLA-C dominated the ex vivo response. Cumulative public TCR beta family frequency identified CMV carriers with the relevant HLA.

TCRdb itself ran the reads through MiXCR, one entry per CDR3 protein. The sample includes around 130,000 distinct CDR3 sequences, more than 20% of them seen just once. This CDR3 region has 18 residues. V gave up 1 base and J gave up 1 base, with 17 bases separating them. Germline-derived CDR1 and CDR2 are SGHTA and FQGNSA. This clonotype has at least ten counts. Antigen unknown. Sequences were obtained from PBMCs, sequenced either directly or after in vitro stimulation (not recorded which). The clonotype originates from a human donor in good health (CMV status not recorded). Some clones in this sample may be carry-over from other donors' samples. V and J are TRBV7-2 and TRBJ2-4; D ambiguous. The CDR3 DNA is TGTGCCAGCAGCTTAGAGGTTGACCTGGTGGTTGCCAAAAACATTCAGTACTTC. This gives the protein CASSLEVDLVVAKNIQYF.